The 10 T cell receptor beta chains below come from one sample, sequenced in a study of breast tumors, draining lymph nodes, adjacent tissues. TCRdb itself ran the multiplex PCR reads through MiXCR, one entry per CDR3 protein. The sample shows approximately 40,000 distinct CDR3 sequences, approximately 37% of them seen only once. Sequenced input: breast tumor tissue. These receptors all stem from a female donor with breast cancer. Some clones in this sample may be carry-over from other donors' samples.

The table lists this clonotype with many counts. The chain has TRBV19 and TRBJ2-1; 10 positions match TRBD1. Germline V gene lookup returns CDR1 LNHDA and CDR2 SQIVND (reference sequence). This CDR3 is 16 amino acids long. The junction had 9 bases not matched to a gene; V was cut back by 3 bases and J by 7 bases. CDR3 loop: CASSMIWDRGRNEQFF. In DNA, the CDR3 is TGTGCCAGTAGTATGATATGGGACAGGGGTCGGAATGAGCAGTTCTTC. Filled out from reference TRBV19 and TRBJ2-1, the complete variable domain reads DGGITQSPKYLFRKEGQNVTLSCEQNLNHDAMYWYRQDPGQGLRLIYYSQIVNDFQKGDIAEGYSVSREKKESFPLTVTSAQKNPTAFYLCASSMIWDRGRNEQFFGPGTRLTVL.

In the case of this clonotype: Possible read error: a much larger clone is one base away. The chain has TRBV6-4 and TRBJ2-2; 9 positions agree with TRBD2. In germline, CDR1 is MRHNA, CDR2 SNTAGT. CDR3 length: 16 amino acids. The CDR3 spells CASSASGRFGTGELSF. The CDR3 nucleotides are TGTGCCAGCAGTGCCAGCGGGAGGTTTGGCACCGGGGAGCTGTCTTTT.

This clonotype appeared many times. The chain recombines TRBV12-3 or TRBV12-4 with TRBJ2-3; TRBD2 matches 7 bases. This CDR3 region has 13 residues. The V segment lost 11 bases and the J segment 1 base; nucleotides outside the gene matches: 6. The CDR3 loop reads CASKRGGTDTQYF. The CDR3 DNA follows: TGTGCCTCCAAGCGGGGAGGCACAGATACGCAGTATTTT.

The J gene is TRBJ1-1, the V gene TRBV2; D possibly corresponds to TRBD1 (5 bases). Trimming took 7 bases from V and 4 from J, leaving 16 bases between them. Germline loops: CDR1 SNHLY, CDR2 FYNNEI. This CDR3 region has 14 residues. The CDR3 nucleotides are TGTGCCAGCACCGACCCCAGGCAGGGCACTGAAGCTTTCTTT. As protein: CASTDPRQGTEAFF. Full variable domain (rest looked up from reference TRBV2 and TRBJ1-1): EPEVTQTPSHQVTQMGQEVILRCVPISNHLYFYWYRQILGQKVEFLVSFYNNEISEKSEIFDDQFSVERPDGSNFTLKIRSTKLEDSAMYFCASTDPRQGTEAFFGQGTRLTVV.

This clonotype was observed many times. The chain employs TRBV5-6 and TRBJ1-2; D is ambiguous. V was shortened by 0 bases and J by 7 bases, with 7 bases between the two germline ends. Germline values: CDR1 SGHDT, CDR2 YYEEEE. The CDR3 is 12 amino acids. This CDR3 reads CASSLGKSGYTF. The CDR3 nucleotides read TGTGCCAGCAGCTTGGGAAAATCTGGCTACACCTTC.

This clonotype was seen repeatedly, ten times or more. V gene TRBV20-1 combines with J gene TRBJ2-7; D uncertain. From germline, CDR1 is DFQATT and CDR2 SNEGSKA (reference sequence). The V gene lost 6 bases and the J gene lost 1 base, with 13 bases spanning the gap. CDR3 length: 13 residues. In DNA, the CDR3 is TGCAGTGCCCTGAGCAGTCGATCCTACGAGCAGTACTTC. Its protein is CSALSSRSYEQYF.

The V gene is TRBV12-3 or TRBV12-4, the J gene TRBJ2-1; 9 nucleotides match TRBD1. V lost 4 bases and J lost 5; bases outside the gene matches: 24. CDR3 length: 21 amino acids. CDR3 nucleotide sequence: TGTGCCAGCAGTTCCAGCGTTGCTTCCCATCAGGTGACAGGGGGGGACAATGAGCAGTTCTTC. This gives the protein CASSSSVASHQVTGGDNEQFF.

This clonotype was detected only a few times. A clone one base away is much larger, so this may be a read error. The chain is built from TRBV6-5 and TRBJ2-2, with D perhaps assigned TRBD1 or TRBD2 (5 bases each). From germline, CDR1 is MNHEY and CDR2 SVGAGI. The CDR3 has 11 amino acids. DNA of the CDR3: TGTGCCAGCAGGGGACCCGGGGAGCCGTTTTTT. Translated, it gives CASRGPGEPFF.

Ten or more counts support this clonotype. V and J are TRBV7-9 and TRBJ2-5; possible D gene TRBD2, 7 bases. Deletions cut 3 bases from V and 0 bases from J, with 8 bases between. The CDR3 extends over 14 amino acids. The V gene's germline CDR1 is SEHNR and CDR2 FQNEAQ (reference sequence). DNA for the CDR3: TGTGCCAGCAGCTTCGGGGGGCACCAAGAGACCCAGTACTTC. Protein sequence: CASSFGGHQETQYF.

Ten or more counts support this clonotype. The chain carries TRBV11-3 and TRBJ2-1; the match to TRBD1 covers 11 bases. The CDR3 is 17 residues long. The germline V gene encodes CDR1 SGHNT and CDR2 YENEEA. J gave up 1 base and V 4 bases, and 6 bases lay outside the gene matches. CDR3 sequence reads: CASSYGQGASSYNEQFF. The DNA for the CDR3 is TGTGCCAGCAGCTACGGACAGGGGGCATCGTCCTACAATGAGCAGTTCTTC.